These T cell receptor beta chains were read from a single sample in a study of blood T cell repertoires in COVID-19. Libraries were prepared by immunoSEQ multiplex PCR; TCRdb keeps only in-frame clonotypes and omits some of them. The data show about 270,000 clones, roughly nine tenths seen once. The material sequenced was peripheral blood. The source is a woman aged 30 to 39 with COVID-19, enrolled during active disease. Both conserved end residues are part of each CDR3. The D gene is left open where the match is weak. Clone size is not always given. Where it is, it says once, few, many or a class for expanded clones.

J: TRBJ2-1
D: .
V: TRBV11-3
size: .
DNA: TGTGCCAGCAGCTCTTATATGGGGGAGGACAGGAATGAGCAGTTCTTC
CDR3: CASSSYMGEDRNEQFF

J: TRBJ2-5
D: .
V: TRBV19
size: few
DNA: TGTGCCTCCGGCGGGGTGGAAGAGACCCAGTACTTC
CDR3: CASGGVEETQYF

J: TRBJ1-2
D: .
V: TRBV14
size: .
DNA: TGTGCCAGCAGCCAAGCTCCCAGTCGCTATGGCTACACCTTC
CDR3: CASSQAPSRYGYTF

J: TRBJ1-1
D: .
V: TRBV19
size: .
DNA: TGTGCCAGTAGTCTCCGACAGAGTTTGAACACTGAAGCTTTCTTT
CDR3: CASSLRQSLNTEAFF

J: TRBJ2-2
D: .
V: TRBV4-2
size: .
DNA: TGTGCCAGCAGCCAAGAAGGGGATACCGGGGAGCTGTTTTTT
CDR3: CASSQEGDTGELFF

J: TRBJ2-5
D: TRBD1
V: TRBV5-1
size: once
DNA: TGCGCCAGCAGCTTGGGCCCCAGCGACAGGGCCCAGTACTTC
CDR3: CASSLGPSDRAQYF

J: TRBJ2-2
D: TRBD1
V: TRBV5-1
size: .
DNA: TGCGCCAGCAGCCCGGGACAGGGGTCGACCGGGGAGCTGTTTTTT
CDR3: CASSPGQGSTGELFF

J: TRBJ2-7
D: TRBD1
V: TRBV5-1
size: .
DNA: TGCGCCAGCAGCTTCACAGGGGGCTGGTACGAGCAGTACTTC
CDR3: CASSFTGGWYEQYF

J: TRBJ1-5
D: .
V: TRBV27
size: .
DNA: TGTGCCAGCAGTTTCATCGCAGTTGGGGCGGGCAATCAGCCCCAGCATTTT
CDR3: CASSFIAVGAGNQPQHF

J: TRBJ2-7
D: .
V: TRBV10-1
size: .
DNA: TGCGCCAGCAGCACAGGGTACTACGAGCAGTACTTC
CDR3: CASSTGYYEQYF

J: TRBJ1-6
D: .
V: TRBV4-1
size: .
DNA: TGCGCCAGCAGCCAAGTTTGGTCCAGTGATTCACCCCTCCACTTT
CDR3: CASSQVWSSDSPLHF

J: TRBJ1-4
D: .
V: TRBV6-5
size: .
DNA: TGTGCCAGCAGTTTTCGACACGCAACTAATGAAAAACTGTTTTTT
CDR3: CASSFRHATNEKLFF

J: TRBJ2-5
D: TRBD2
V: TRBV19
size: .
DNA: TGTGCCAGTAGTGCCCTAGCGGGGGGGCCTTCGACCCAGTACTTC
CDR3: CASSALAGGPSTQYF

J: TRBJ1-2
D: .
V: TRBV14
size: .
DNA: TGTGCCAGCAGCAAGTACAGGGAATCGGGCGGCTACACCTTC
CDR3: CASSKYRESGGYTF

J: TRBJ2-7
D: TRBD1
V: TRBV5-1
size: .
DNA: TGCGCCAGCAGCCCAGACAGGGGTCGGGAGCAGTACTTC
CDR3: CASSPDRGREQYF

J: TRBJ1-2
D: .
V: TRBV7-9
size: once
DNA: TGTGCCAGCAGCAACCCCGGGACAACCGAAGATGGCTACACCTTC
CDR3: CASSNPGTTEDGYTF

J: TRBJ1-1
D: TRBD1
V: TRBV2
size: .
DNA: TGTGCCAGCAGTCACACCGGGGACAGGGGGACTGAAGCTTTCTTT
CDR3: CASSHTGDRGTEAFF

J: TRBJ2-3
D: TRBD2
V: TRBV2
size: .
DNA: TGTGCCAGCAGTCGGCTAGCGGGGATAAGCACAGATACGCAGTATTTT
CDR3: CASSRLAGISTDTQYF

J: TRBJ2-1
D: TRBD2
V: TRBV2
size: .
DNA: TGTGCCAGCAGAAAAGGGACTAGCGGGGTCGGACCCTACAATGAGCAGTTCTTC
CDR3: CASRKGTSGVGPYNEQFF

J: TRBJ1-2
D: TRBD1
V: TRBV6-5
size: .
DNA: TGTGCCAGCAGTTCCCCAGGGACAGGGCATGGCTACACCTTC
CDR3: CASSSPGTGHGYTF

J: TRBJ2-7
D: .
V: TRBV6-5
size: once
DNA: TGTGCCAGCAGGATCCGGGAGATTTCCCTCGAGCAGTACTTC
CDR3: CASRIREISLEQYF

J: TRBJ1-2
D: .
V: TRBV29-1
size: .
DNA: TGCAGCGGTCGCGTAACGGGACTGGACTATGGCTACACCTTC
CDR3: CSGRVTGLDYGYTF

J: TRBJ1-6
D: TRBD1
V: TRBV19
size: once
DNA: TGTGCCAGTAGTATCCGGGACAGGGGTTCACCCCTCCACTTT
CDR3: CASSIRDRGSPLHF

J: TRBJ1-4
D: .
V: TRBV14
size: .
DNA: TGTGCCAGCAGCCAAGTCCGGGGACTCGTTGAAAAACTGTTTTTT
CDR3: CASSQVRGLVEKLFF

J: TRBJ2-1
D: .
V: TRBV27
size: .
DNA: TGTGCCAGCACTCGGGCGGGGGCGGGTTACAATGAGCAGTTCTTC
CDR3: CASTRAGAGYNEQFF

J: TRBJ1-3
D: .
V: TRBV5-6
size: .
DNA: TGTGCCAGCAGCTTCGCGAACACCATATATTTT
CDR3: CASSFANTIYF

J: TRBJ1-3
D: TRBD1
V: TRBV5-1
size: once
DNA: TGCGCCAGCAGCTTGGCCCGGACAGGAGGCTCTGGAAACACCATATATTTT
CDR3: CASSLARTGGSGNTIYF

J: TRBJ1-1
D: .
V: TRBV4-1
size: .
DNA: TGCGCCAGCAGCCAAGAACTACGGAACCGCGAGTATGAAGCTTTCTTT
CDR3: CASSQELRNREYEAFF

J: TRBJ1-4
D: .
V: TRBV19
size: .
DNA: TGTGCCAGTAGTACGGGTCAGCCGAGAGAAAAACTGTTTTTT
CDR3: CASSTGQPREKLFF

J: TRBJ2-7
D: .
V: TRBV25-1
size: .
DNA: TGTGCCAGCAGTGCCACTCAGGGTCAAGTCGGGGAGCAGTACTTC
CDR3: CASSATQGQVGEQYF

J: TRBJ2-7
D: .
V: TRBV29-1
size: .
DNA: TGCAGCGTTGAAGCAGCCAGGGAAAATGGGGAGCAGTACTTC
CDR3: CSVEAARENGEQYF

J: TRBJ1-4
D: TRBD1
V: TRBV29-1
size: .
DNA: TGCAGCGTTGAACAGGGGGCGGGTGAAAAACTGTTTTTT
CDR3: CSVEQGAGEKLFF

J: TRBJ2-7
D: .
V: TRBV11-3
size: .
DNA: TGTGCCAGCAGCTCGACCCCGGGAGAGCAGTACTTC
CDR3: CASSSTPGEQYF

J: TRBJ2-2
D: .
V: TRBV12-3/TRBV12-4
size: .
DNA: TGTGCCAGCAGGAGAAGTACCGGGGAGCTGTTTTTT
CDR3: CASRRSTGELFF

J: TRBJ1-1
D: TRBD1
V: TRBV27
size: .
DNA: TGTGCCAGCAGTCTGACAGGGTTCAACACTGAAGCTTTCTTT
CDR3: CASSLTGFNTEAFF

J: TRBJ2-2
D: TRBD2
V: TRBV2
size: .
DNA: TGTGCCAGCAGAGAGGGACTAGCGGGGGAACAACGGACCGGGGAGCTGTTTTTT
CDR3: CASREGLAGEQRTGELFF

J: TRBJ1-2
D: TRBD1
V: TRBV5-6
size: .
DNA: TGTGCCAGCAGCTCGGGATCCGACAGGGGTAGCTACACCTTC
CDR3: CASSSGSDRGSYTF

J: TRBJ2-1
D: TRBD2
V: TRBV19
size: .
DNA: TGTGCCAGTAGTATCCCCCGGACTAGCGGGGGGTTCAATGAGCAGTTCTTC
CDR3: CASSIPRTSGGFNEQFF

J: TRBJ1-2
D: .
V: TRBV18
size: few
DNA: TGTGCCAGCTCCTCCACCACAGGGCGGGGCTACACCTTC
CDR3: CASSSTTGRGYTF

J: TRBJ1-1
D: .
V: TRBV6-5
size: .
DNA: TGTGCCAGCAATTCGTTTACAGCTGAAGCTTTCTTT
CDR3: CASNSFTAEAFF

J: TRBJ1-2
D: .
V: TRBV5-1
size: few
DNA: TGCGCCAGCAGCTCCCTCGACAGGTTCTATGGCTACACCTTC
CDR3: CASSSLDRFYGYTF

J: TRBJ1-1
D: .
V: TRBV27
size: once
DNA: TGTGCCAGCAGTCCTGCACCGGGAAACACTGAAGCTTTCTTT
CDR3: CASSPAPGNTEAFF

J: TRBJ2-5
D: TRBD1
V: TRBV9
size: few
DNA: TGTGCCAGCAGGGGACAGGGCCAAGAGACCCAGTACTTC
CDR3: CASRGQGQETQYF

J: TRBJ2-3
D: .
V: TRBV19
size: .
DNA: TGTGCCAGTAGTATAAGCATAAGCACAGATACGCAGTATTTT
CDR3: CASSISISTDTQYF

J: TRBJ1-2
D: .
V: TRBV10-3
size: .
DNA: TGTGCCATCAGTGAGCCGGGCGGGGGGGCAGACTATGGCTACACCTTC
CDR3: CAISEPGGGADYGYTF

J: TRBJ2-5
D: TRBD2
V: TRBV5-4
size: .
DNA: TGTGCCAGCAGCTTCGGACTAGCGGGGTTAGAGACCCAGTACTTC
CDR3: CASSFGLAGLETQYF

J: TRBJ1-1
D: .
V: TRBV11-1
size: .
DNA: TGTGCCAGCAGCTTGGAGGTGGGGAACACTGAAGCTTTCTTT
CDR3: CASSLEVGNTEAFF

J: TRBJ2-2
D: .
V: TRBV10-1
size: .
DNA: TGCGCCAGCAGTGATGGGGGCCTCACCGGGGAGCTGTTTTTT
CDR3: CASSDGGLTGELFF

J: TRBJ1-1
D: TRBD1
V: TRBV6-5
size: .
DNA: TGTGCCAGCAGTTACGCAGGACAGGGGAGGACTGAAGCTTTCTTT
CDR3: CASSYAGQGRTEAFF

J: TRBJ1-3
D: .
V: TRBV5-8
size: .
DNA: TGTGCCAGCAGCTTGGCTCAGTACCTGCTTGGAAACACCATATATTTT
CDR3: CASSLAQYLLGNTIYF

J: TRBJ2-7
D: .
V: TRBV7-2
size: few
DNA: TGTGCCAGCAGCTTAGGTGGGGCCCAGGGGTCCTACTCCTACGAGCAGTACTTC
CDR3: CASSLGGAQGSYSYEQYF